The present entry profiles one TCR beta chain with its context. Its antigen is unidentified. The CDR3 extends over 15 amino acids. The V and J ends lost 5 bases and 2 bases respectively, with 14 bases between them. Germline lookup yields CDR1 SEHNR and CDR2 FQNEAQ (reference sequence). The sample comes from a study of cytomegalovirus exposure and HLA in healthy donors. About the research overall: A preliminary data release comprised around 85 million unique TCRs obtained from HLA-typed donors. Study-wide results and limits: It was reportedly the case that the classifier diagnosed cytomegalovirus status with high specificity and sensitivity.

PCR amplification relied on 60 Vbeta primers (plus 13 Jbeta primers). Only in-frame clones appear in the TCRdb table, and some are missing; sequencing was by immunoSEQ multiplex PCR. The sample records about 120,000 clones, 55% to 65% being singletons. This clonotype was obtained from a woman in her 40s in good health and CMV-seropositive. The sequencing sample was made of PBMCs. The chain uses TRBV7-9 and TRBJ2-3; weak D call: TRBD2 (5 bases). The CDR3 DNA reads as TGTGCCAGCAGCCAGGTTCTGAGGGCCACAGATACGCAGTATTTT. Translating it yields CASSQVLRATDTQYF.